This T cell receptor (beta chain) was found in a study of blood T cell repertoires in COVID-19. The CDR3 is 15 residues long. Germline V gives CDR1 LGHDT, CDR2 YNNKEL (reference sequence). V lost 6 bases, J lost 8 bases, and 12 bases stayed unmatched. Original analysis: Reference gene primers were amplified, and this amplification served to estimate nucleated cell counts. Assay: immunoSEQ multiplex PCR; the TCRdb copy retains only in-frame clones and omits some. D and trimming come from the DNA, and the V and J calls and clone size come from that table. The sample holds about 320,000 clones, 70% to 90% seen once.

The V gene is TRBV3-1 (or the pseudogene TRBV3-2), the J gene TRBJ1-1; 10 bases match TRBD1. Source material: PBMCs or T cells enriched from blood (not recorded which). The clonotype originates from a young woman who had recovered from COVID-19. This chain's CDR3 is CASRRGPDRGAEAFF. As DNA, the CDR3 is TGTGCCAGCAGACGTGGCCCGGACAGGGGGGCCGAAGCTTTCTTT.